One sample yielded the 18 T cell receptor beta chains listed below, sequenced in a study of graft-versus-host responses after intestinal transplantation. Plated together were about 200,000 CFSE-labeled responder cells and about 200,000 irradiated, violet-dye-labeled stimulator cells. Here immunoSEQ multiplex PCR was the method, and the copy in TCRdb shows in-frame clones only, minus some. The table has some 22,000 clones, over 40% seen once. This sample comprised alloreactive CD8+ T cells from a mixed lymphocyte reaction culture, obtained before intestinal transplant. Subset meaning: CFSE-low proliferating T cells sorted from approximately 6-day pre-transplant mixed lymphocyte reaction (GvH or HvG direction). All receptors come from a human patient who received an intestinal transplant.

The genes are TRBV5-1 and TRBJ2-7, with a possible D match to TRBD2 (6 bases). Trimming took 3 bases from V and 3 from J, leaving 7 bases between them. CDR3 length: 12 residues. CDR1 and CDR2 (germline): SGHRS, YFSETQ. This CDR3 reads CASSSDYYEQYF. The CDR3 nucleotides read TGCGCCAGCAGCTCGGACTACTACGAGCAGTACTTC.

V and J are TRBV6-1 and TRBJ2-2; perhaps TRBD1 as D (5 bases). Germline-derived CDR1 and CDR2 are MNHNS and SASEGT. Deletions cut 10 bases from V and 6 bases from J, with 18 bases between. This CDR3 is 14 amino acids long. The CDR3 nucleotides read TGTGCCACCCAGCCCCCAGGGTGGGCCGGGGAGCTGTTTTTT. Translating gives CATQPPGWAGELFF.

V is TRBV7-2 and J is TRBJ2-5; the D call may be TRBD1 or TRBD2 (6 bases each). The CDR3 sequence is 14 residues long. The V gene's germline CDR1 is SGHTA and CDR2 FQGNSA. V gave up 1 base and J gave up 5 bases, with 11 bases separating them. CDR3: CASSLGGARETQYF. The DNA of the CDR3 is TGTGCCAGCAGCTTAGGGGGGGCCCGGGAGACCCAGTACTTC.

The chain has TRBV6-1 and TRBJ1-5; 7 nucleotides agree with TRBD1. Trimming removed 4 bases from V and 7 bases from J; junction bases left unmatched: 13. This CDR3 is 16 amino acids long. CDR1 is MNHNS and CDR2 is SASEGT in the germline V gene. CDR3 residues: CASSGATGAWGQPQHF. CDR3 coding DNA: TGTGCCAGCAGTGGAGCAACAGGGGCATGGGGCCAGCCCCAGCATTTT.

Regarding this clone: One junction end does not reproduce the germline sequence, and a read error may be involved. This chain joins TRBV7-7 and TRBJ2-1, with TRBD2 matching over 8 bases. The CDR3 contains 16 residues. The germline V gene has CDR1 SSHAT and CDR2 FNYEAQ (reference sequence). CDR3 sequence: CASSLGSGSTLNEQFF. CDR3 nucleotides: TGTGCTAGCAGCTTAGGGAGCGGGAGTACCCTCAATGAGCAGTTCTTC.

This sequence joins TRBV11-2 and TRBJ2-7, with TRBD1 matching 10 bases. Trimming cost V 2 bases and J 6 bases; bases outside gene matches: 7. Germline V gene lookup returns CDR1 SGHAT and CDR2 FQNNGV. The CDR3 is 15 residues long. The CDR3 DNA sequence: TGTGCCAGCAGCTTACGACAGGGGGCTTTTGGCGAGCAGTACTTC. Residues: CASSLRQGAFGEQYF.

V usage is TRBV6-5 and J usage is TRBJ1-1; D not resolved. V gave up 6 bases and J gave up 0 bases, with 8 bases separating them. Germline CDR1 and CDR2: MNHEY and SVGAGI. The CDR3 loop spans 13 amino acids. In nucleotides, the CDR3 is TGTGCCAGCAGCTCGGGGTTGAACACTGAAGCTTTCTTT. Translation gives CASSSGLNTEAFF.

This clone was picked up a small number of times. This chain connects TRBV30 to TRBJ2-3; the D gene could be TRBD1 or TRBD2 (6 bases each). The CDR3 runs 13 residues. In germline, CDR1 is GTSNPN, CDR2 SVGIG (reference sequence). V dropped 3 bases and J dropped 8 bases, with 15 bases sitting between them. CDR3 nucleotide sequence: TGTGCCTGGAGCGCGGGAAGAGGGGGTACGCAGTATTTT. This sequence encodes CAWSAGRGGTQYF. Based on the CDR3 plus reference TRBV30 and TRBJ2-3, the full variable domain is SQTIHQWPATLVQPVGSPLSLECTVEGTSNPNLYWYRQAAGRGLQLLFYSVGIGQISSEVPQNLSASRPQDRQFILSSKKLLLSDSGFYLCAWSAGRGGTQYFGPGTRLTVL.

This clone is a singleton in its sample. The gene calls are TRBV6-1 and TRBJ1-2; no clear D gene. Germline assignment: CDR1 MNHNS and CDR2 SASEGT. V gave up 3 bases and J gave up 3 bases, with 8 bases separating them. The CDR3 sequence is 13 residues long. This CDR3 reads CASSDSPYYGYTF. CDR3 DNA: TGTGCCAGCAGTGACAGCCCTTACTATGGCTACACCTTC.

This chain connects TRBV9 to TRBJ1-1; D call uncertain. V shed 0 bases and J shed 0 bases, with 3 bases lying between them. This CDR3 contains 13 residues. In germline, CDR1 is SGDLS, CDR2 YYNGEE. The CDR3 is CASSVALNTEAFF. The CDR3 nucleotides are TGTGCCAGCAGCGTAGCTTTGAACACTGAAGCTTTCTTT.

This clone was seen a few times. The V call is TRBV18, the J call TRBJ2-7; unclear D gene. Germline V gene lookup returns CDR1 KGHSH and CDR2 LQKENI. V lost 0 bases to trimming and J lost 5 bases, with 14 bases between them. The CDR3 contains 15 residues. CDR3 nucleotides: TGTGCCAGCTCACCACCTGCGAGGTCATCCCACGAGCAGTACTTC. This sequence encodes CASSPPARSSHEQYF.

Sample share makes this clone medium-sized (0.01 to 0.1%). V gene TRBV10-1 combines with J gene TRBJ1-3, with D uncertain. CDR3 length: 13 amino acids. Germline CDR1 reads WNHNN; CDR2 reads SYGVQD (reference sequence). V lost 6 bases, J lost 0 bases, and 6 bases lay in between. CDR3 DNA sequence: TGCGCCAGCAGGGCAGGCTCTGGAAACACCATATATTTT. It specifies CASRAGSGNTIYF.

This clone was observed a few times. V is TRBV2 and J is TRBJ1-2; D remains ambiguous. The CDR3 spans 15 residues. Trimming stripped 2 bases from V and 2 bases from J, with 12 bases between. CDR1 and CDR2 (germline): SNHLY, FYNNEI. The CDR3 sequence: CASSESSGRNYGYTF. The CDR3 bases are TGTGCCAGCAGTGAATCTAGCGGCAGGAACTATGGCTACACCTTC.

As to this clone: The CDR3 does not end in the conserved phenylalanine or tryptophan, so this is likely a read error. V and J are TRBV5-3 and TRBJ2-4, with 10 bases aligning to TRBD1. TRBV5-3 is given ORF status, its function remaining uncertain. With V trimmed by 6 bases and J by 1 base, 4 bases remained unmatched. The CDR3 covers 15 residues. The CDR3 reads CARTGTGAAKNIQYL. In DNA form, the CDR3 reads TGTGCCAGAACCGGGACAGGGGCGGCCAAAAACATTCAGTACCTC.

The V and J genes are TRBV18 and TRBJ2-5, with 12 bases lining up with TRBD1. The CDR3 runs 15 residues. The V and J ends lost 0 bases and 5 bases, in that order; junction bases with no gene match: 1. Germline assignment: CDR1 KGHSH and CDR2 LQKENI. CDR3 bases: TGTGCCAGCTCACCACCGGGACAGGGGGCGGAGACCCAGTACTTC. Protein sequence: CASSPPGQGAETQYF.

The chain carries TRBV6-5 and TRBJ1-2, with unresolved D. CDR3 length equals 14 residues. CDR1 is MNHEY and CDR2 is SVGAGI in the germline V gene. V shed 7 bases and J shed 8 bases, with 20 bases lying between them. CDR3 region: CASTLLGRGRGYTF. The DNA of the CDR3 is TGTGCCAGCACCCTACTTGGGAGAGGGCGAGGCTACACCTTC.

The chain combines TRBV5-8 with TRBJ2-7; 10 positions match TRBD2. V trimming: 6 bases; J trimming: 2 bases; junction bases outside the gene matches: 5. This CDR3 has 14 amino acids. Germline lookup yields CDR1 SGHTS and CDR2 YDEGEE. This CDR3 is CASIGGTSAYEQYF. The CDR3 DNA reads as TGTGCCAGCATAGGGGGGACTAGCGCCTACGAGCAGTACTTC. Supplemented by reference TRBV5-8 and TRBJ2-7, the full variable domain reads EAGVTQSPTHLIKTRGQQATLRCSPISGHTSVYWYQQALGLGLQFLLWYDEGEERNRGNFPPRFSGRQFPNYSSELNVNALELEDSALYLCASIGGTSAYEQYFGPGTRLTVT.

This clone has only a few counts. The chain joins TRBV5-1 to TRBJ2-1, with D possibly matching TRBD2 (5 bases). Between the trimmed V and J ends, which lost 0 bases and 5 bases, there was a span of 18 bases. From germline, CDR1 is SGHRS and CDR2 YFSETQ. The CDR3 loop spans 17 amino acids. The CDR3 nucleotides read TGCGCCAGCAGCTTGGGGACCCCAGGAAGCGGTCACAATGAGCAGTTCTTC. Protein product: CASSLGTPGSGHNEQFF.